The clone carrying this T cell receptor (beta chain) showed up just once. What it binds is not known. The entry originates in a study of OX40 agonist ivuxolimab in advanced cancers. Study at large: Melanoma, hepatocellular carcinoma, head and neck or renal cell cancer occurred in dose-escalation patients.

Findings of the study overall: Low normalized clonal expansion also occurred in some nonresponding patients. Researchers did not determine the expanded peripheral T cells' antigen specificity.

Germline CDR1 and CDR2: SGHRS and YFSETQ. V lost 1 base and J lost 7, with 12 bases in between. The CDR3 is 14 residues long. The method was immunoSEQ multiplex PCR; TCRdb's version includes in-frame clones alone and lacks a portion of them. The sample records approximately 40,000 clones, 80% being singletons. The chain has TRBV5-1 and TRBJ2-1; D may be TRBD1 (6 bases). Sequenced here: CD4+ or CD8+ T cells sorted from blood, sampled in a trial of the OX40 agonist ivuxolimab. The clonotype originates from an adult with an advanced solid tumor such as melanoma, head and neck, liver or kidney cancer. CDR3 in amino acids: CASSLSQGLNEQFF. Written as DNA, the CDR3 is TGCGCCAGCAGCTTGAGTCAGGGGTTGAATGAGCAGTTCTTC. Based on the CDR3 plus reference TRBV5-1 and TRBJ2-1, the full variable domain is KAGVTQTPRYLIKTRGQQVTLSCSPISGHRSVSWYQQTPGQGLQFLFEYFSETQRNKGNFPGRFSGRQFSNSRSEMNVSTLELGDSALYLCASSLSQGLNEQFFGPGTRLTVL.